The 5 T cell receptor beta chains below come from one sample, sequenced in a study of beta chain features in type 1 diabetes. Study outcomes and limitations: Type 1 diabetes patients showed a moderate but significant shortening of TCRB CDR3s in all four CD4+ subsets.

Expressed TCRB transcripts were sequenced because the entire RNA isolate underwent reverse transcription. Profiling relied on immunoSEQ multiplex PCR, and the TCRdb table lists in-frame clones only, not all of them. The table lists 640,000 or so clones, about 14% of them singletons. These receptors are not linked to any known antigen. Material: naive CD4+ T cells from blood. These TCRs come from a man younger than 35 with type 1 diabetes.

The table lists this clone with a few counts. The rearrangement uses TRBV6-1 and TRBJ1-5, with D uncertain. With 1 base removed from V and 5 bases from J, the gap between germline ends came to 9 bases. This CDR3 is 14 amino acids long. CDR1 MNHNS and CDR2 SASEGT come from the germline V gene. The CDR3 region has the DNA TGTGCCAGCAGTGAAGGGCCAGAATATCAGCCCCAGCATTTT. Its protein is CASSEGPEYQPQHF.

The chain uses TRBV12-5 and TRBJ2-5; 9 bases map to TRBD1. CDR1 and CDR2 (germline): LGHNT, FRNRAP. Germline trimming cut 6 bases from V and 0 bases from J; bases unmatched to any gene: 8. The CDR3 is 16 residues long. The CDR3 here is CASGPGTGNYQETQYF. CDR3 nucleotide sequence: TGTGCTAGTGGGCCCGGGACAGGGAACTACCAAGAGACCCAGTACTTC.

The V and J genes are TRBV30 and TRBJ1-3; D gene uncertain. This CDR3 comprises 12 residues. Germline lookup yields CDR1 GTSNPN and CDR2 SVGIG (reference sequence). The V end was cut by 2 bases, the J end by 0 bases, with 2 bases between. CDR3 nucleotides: TGTGCCTGGAGTTTCTCTGGAAACACCATATATTTT. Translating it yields CAWSFSGNTIYF.

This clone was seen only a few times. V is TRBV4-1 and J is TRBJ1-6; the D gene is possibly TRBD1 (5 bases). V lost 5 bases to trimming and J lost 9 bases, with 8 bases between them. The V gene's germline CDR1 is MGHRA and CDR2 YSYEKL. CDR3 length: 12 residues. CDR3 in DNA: TGCGCCAGCAGCGGGGGGGGTTCACCCCTCCACTTT. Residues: CASSGGGSPLHF.

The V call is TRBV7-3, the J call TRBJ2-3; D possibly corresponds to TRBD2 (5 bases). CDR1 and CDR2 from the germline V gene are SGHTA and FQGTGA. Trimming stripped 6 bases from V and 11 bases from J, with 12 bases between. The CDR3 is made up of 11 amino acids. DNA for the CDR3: TGTGCCAGCAGTGCCACAGAGGGGCAGTATTTT. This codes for CASSATEGQYF.